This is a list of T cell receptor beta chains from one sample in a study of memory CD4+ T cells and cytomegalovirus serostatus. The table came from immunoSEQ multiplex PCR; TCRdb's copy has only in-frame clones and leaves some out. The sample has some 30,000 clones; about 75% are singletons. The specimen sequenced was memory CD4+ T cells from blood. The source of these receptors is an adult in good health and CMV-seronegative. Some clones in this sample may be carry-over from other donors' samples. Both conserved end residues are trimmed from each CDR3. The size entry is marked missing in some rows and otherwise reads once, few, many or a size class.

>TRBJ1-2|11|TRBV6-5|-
ASRDDRHYGYT
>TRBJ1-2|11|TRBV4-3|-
ASSQDRGGGYT
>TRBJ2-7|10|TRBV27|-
ASADRAYEQY
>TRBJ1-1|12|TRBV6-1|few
ASSTRQLNTEAF
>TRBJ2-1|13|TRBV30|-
AWSLTGSSYNEQF
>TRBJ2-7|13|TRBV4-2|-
ASSQDPGGVYEQY
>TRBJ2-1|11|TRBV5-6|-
ASSLLVNNEQF
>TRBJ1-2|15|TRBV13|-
ASTRGGRGRSNYGYT
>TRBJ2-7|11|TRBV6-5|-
ASREQGSHEQY
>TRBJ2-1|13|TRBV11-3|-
ASSPPDSSYNEQF
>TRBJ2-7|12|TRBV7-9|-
ASSPGSLVYEQY
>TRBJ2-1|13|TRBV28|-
ASVFRDRGFNEQF
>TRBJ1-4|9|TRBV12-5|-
ASGPDRGLF
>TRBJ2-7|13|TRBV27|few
ASSLAGGAAYEQY
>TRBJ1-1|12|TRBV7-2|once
ASSLSGGGTEAF
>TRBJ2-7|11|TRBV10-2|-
ASSESTVTKQY
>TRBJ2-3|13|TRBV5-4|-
ASSSQGQGTDTQY
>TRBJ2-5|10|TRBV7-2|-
ASGAPSGTQY
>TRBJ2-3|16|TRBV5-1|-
ASSFTGLAVRAADTQY
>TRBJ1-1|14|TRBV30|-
AWSVARVNMNTEAF
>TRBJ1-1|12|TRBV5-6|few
ASSWDRGNTEAF
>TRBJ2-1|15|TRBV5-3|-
ARSSLAGGSSYNEQF
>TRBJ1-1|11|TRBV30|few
AAGEGRATEAF
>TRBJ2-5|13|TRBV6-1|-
ASQLRTGGAETQY
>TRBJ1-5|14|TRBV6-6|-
ASSYSGQDSNQPQH
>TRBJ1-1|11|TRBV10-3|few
AISGRRGTEAF
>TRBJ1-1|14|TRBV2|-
ARENQAHAGGTEAF